This record concerns one T cell receptor (beta chain) sequence. Its antigen remains unknown. The sequenced template was cDNA made from the entire isolated RNA. Only in-frame clones appear in the TCRdb table, and some are missing; sequencing was by immunoSEQ multiplex PCR. The table includes 20,000 to 30,000 clones, roughly 50% detected once. The sample belongs to a study of beta chain features in type 1 diabetes. Study outcomes and limitations: All four CD4+ subsets of Type 1 diabetes patients contained TCRB CDR3s that were moderately but significantly shorter.

This sequence was found in a young man with type 1 diabetes. Sequencing was performed on stem cell memory CD4+ T cells from blood.

The CDR3 DNA is TGCGCCAGCAGCTGGGACAGGCCAGATGAAAAACTGTTTTTT. Protein product: CASSWDRPDEKLFF. This chain uses TRBV5-1 with TRBJ1-4; 8 bases are a match to TRBD1. There are 14 residues in the CDR3. With V trimmed by 3 bases and J by 6 bases, 4 bases remained unmatched. The germline gives CDR1 SGHRS, CDR2 YFSETQ.